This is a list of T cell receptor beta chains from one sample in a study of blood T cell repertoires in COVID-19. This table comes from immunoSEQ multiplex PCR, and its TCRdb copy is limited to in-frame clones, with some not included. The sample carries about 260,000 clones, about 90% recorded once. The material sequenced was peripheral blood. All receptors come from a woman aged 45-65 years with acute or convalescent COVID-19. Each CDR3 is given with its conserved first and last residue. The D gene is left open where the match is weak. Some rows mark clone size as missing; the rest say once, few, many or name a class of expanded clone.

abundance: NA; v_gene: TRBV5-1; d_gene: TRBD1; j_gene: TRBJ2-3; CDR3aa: CASSLGLGQGSTDTQYF; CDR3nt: TGCGCCAGCAGCTTAGGGTTGGGACAGGGCTCCACAGATACGCAGTATTTT
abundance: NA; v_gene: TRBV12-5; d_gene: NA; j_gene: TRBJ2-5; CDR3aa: CASGLGYSGPETQYF; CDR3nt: TGTGCTAGTGGTTTGGGATATTCAGGGCCGGAGACCCAGTACTTC
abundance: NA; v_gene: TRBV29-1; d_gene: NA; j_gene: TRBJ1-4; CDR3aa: CSVRGSTNEKLFF; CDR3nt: TGCAGCGTGCGGGGATCAACTAATGAAAAACTGTTTTTT
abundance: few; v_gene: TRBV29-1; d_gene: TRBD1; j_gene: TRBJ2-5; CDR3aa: CSVDGFGQGETQYF; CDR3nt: TGCAGCGTTGACGGGTTCGGACAGGGAGAGACCCAGTACTTC
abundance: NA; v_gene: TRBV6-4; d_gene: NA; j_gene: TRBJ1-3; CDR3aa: CASSDACVGNTIYF; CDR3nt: TGTGCCAGCAGTGACGCATGCGTTGGAAACACCATATATTTT
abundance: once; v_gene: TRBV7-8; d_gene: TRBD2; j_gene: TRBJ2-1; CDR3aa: CASSPLLRLAGGYNEQFF; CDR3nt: TGTGCCAGCAGCCCCCTCCTTCGACTAGCGGGAGGATACAATGAGCAGTTCTTC
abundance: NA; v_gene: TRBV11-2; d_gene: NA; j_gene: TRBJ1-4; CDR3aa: CASSLQGFSEKLFF; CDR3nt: TGTGCCAGCAGCTTACAGGGGTTCAGTGAAAAACTGTTTTTT
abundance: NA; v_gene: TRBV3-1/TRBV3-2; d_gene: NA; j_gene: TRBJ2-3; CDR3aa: CASSLHSDTQYF; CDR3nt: TGTGCCAGCAGCCTTCACTCCGATACGCAGTATTTT
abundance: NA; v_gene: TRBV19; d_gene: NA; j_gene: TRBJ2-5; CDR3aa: CASSIQGLVETQYF; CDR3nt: TGTGCCAGTAGTATCCAGGGATTAGTAGAGACCCAGTACTTC
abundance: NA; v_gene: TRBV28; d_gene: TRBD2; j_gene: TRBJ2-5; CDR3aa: CASSGGGPQETQYF; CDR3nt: TGTGCCTCCTCTGGCGGGGGGCCACAAGAGACCCAGTACTTC
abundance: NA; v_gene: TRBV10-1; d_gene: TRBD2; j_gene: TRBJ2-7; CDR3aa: CASRTLAGEYEQYF; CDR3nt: TGCGCCAGCAGGACTCTAGCGGGAGAGTACGAGCAGTACTTC
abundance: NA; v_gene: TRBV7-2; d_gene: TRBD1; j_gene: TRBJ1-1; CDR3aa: CASSPTDRVTEAFF; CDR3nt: TGTGCCAGCAGCCCAACCGACAGGGTAACTGAAGCTTTCTTT
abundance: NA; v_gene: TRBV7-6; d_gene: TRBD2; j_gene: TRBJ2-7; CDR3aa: CASSTIAGVPYEQYF; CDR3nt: TGTGCCAGCAGCACCATAGCGGGAGTCCCCTACGAGCAGTACTTC
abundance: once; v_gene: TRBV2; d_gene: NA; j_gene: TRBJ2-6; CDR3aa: CAQGASGANVLTF; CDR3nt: TGTGCCCAAGGAGCATCTGGGGCCAACGTCCTGACTTTC
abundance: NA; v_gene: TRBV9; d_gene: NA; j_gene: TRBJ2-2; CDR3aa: CASSVDWTVNTGELFF; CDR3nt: TGTGCCAGCAGCGTAGATTGGACAGTAAACACCGGGGAGCTGTTTTTT
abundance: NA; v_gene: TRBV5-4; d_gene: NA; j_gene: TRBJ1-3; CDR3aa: CASSFGGSSGNTIYF; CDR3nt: TGTGCCAGCAGCTTTGGGGGGTCCTCTGGAAACACCATATATTTT
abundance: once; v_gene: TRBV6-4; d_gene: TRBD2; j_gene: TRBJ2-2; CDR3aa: CASSEAAGVAGELFF; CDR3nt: TGTGCCAGCAGTGAAGCGGCGGGAGTGGCCGGGGAGCTGTTTTTT
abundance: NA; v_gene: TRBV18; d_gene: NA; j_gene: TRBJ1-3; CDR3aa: CASSRDQGQFAGNTIYF; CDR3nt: TGTGCCAGCTCACGAGACCAAGGACAGTTCGCTGGAAACACCATATATTTT
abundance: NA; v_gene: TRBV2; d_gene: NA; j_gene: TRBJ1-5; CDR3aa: CASSEAFFGQPQHF; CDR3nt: TGTGCCAGCAGTGAAGCGTTCTTCGGTCAGCCCCAGCATTTT
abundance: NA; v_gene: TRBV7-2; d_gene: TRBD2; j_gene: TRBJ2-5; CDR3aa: CASSSLWTSGREQETQYF; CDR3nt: TGTGCCAGCAGCTCACTTTGGACTAGCGGGAGGGAACAAGAGACCCAGTACTTC
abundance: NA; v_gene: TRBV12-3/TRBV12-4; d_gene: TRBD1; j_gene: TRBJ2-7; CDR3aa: CASSPGTGNEQYF; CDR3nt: TGTGCCAGCAGTCCCGGGACAGGGAACGAGCAGTACTTC
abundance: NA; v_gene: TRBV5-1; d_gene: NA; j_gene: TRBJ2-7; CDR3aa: CASNPLRQANEQYF; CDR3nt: TGCGCCAGCAACCCCCTACGACAGGCCAACGAGCAGTACTTC
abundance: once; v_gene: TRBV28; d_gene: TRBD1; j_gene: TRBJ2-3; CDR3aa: CATWDRGTDTQYF; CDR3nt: TGTGCCACCTGGGACAGGGGAACAGATACGCAGTATTTT
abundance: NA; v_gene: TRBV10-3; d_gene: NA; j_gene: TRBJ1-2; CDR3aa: CAISESNRKTYGYTF; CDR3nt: TGTGCCATCAGTGAGTCGAACAGGAAGACCTATGGCTACACCTTC
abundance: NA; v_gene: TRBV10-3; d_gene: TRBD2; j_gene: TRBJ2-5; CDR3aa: CAISSGLAGGRRETQYF; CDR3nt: TGTGCCATCAGTTCGGGACTAGCGGGGGGGAGAAGGGAGACCCAGTACTTC
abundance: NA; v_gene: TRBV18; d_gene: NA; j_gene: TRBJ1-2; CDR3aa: CASSPGGIDYGYTF; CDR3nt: TGTGCCAGCTCACCAGGGGGCATCGACTATGGCTACACCTTC
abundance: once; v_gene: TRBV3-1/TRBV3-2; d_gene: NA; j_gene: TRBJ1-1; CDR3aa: CASSRRVGMNTEAFF; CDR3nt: TGTGCCAGCAGCCGCAGGGTGGGGATGAACACTGAAGCTTTCTTT
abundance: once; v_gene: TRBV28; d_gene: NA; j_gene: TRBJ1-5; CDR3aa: CASSSGAQPQHF; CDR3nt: TGTGCCAGCAGTTCTGGGGCTCAGCCCCAGCATTTT
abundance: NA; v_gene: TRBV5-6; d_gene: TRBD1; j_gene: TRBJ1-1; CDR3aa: CASSLTGRGSIHTEAFF; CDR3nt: TGTGCCAGCAGCTTGACAGGCAGGGGGAGTATCCACACTGAAGCTTTCTTT
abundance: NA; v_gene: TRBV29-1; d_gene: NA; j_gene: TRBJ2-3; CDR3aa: CSARSGITDTQYF; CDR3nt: TGCAGCGCCCGATCAGGGATCACAGATACGCAGTATTTT
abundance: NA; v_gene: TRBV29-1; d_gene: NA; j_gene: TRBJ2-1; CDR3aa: CSVPRAQGGEQFF; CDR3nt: TGCAGCGTCCCCCGGGCCCAAGGAGGGGAGCAGTTCTTC